Shown below are 26 T cell receptor beta chains from a single sample sequenced in a study of response to subunit inactivated influenza vaccine. MiXCR, applied by TCRdb to the RT-PCR reads, yields one record per CDR3 protein. The sample records roughly 290,000 distinct CDR3 sequences, around a fifth being singletons. The sample here was PBMCs from blood, taken approximately 22 months after vaccination. The receptors stem from a man between 50 and 69 years old who received an inactivated influenza vaccine.

The chain recombines TRBV5-5 with TRBJ2-1; 7 nucleotides line up with TRBD1. Germline loops: CDR1 SGHKS, CDR2 YYEKEE (reference sequence). The CDR3 covers 15 residues. The junction had 10 bases not matched to a gene; V was cut back by 3 bases and J by 7 bases. The CDR3 sequence is CASSWGQSQGNEQFF. The CDR3 DNA follows: TGTGCCAGCAGCTGGGGACAGTCCCAGGGGAATGAGCAGTTCTTC.

On this clonotype itself: A read error is possible here, since a much larger clone lies one base away. The chain employs TRBV20-1 and TRBJ1-6; 7 bases match TRBD1. The CDR3 is 15 amino acids. Looked up from germline, CDR1 is DFQATT and CDR2 is SNEGSKA (reference sequence). The CDR3 DNA is TGCAGTGTCCGACAGGGATCTGCCTATAATTCAGCCCTCCACTTT. Translating it yields CSVRQGSAYNSALHF.

The V gene is TRBV28, the J gene TRBJ2-3; D call uncertain. Trimming shortened V by 2 bases and J by 7 bases, and 19 bases separated the two germline ends. CDR3 size: 16 residues. Germline CDR1 is MDHEN and CDR2 is SYDVKM. CDR3 in amino acids: CASSLIGNPSSNTQYF. In DNA, the CDR3 is TGTGCCAGCAGTTTAATAGGCAACCCCAGCTCGAATACGCAGTATTTT.

The gene calls are TRBV20-1 and TRBJ2-7; tentatively, D is TRBD2 (5 bases). V was trimmed by 5 bases and J by 6 bases, leaving 17 bases between them. The CDR3 runs 13 residues. CDR1 is DFQATT, CDR2 SNEGSKA, per germline (reference sequence). The DNA of the CDR3 is TGCAGTGCTCGGGGTCTTATGGTTCTCGAGCAGTACTTC. Translation: CSARGLMVLEQYF.

There are a few counts of this clonotype. The chain has TRBV19 and TRBJ1-2; D is ambiguous. From germline, CDR1 is LNHDA and CDR2 SQIVND (reference sequence). The CDR3 loop spans 13 amino acids. Trimming shortened V by 5 bases and J by 4 bases, and 11 bases separated the two germline ends. CDR3 sequence (DNA): TGTGCCAGTAGTGGTTCCTGGGGCTATGGCTACACCTTC. Its translation is CASSGSWGYGYTF.

The chain uses TRBV6-2 or TRBV6-3 and TRBJ2-7; perhaps TRBD2 as D (6 bases). Trimming took 6 bases from V and 2 from J, leaving 26 bases between them. The CDR3 spans 18 residues. The germline V gene has CDR1 MNHEY and CDR2 SVGEGT. The DNA of the CDR3 is TGTGCCAGCAGCTACCCCGGGGGTTGGGGCCACCGTCCCTACGAGCAGTACTTC. It encodes CASSYPGGWGHRPYEQYF.

The rearrangement joins TRBV3-1 to TRBJ2-7; tentatively, D is TRBD1 (6 bases). Trimming took 4 bases from V and 0 from J, leaving 10 bases between them. CDR1 LGHDT and CDR2 YNNKEL come from the germline V gene (reference sequence). CDR3 length: 14 residues. In DNA, the CDR3 is TGTGCCAGCAGCCGCGAACAGGGCTCCTACGAGCAGTACTTC. Its protein is CASSREQGSYEQYF.

This clonotype has more than one count but fewer than ten. This chain uses TRBV12-3 or TRBV12-4 with TRBJ2-7; perhaps TRBD2 as D (6 bases). V lost 2 bases and J lost 4, with 18 bases in between. This CDR3 has 16 amino acids. DNA for the CDR3: TGTGCCAGCAGTTTAATCGCGGGACTCAGGGTTTACGAGCAGTACTTC. This gives the protein CASSLIAGLRVYEQYF.

The chain is built from TRBV3-1 and TRBJ2-7; TRBD1 is a possible D gene (6 bases). Germline CDR1 reads LGHDT; CDR2 reads YNNKEL (reference sequence). The CDR3 contains 15 residues. V was shortened by 5 bases and J by 2 bases, with 16 bases between the two germline ends. The CDR3 DNA reads as TGTGCCAGCAGCTTAACCGGGACACGAGCCTACGAGCAGTACTTC. It encodes CASSLTGTRAYEQYF.

This clonotype was recorded at least ten times. V and J are TRBV6-5 and TRBJ1-4; 11 bases align to TRBD1. J gave up 6 bases and V 2 bases, and 5 bases lay outside the gene matches. CDR1 is MNHEY and CDR2 is SVGAGI in the germline V gene. The CDR3 is made up of 16 amino acids. The CDR3 loop is CASSYGGQGAYEKLFF. CDR3 nucleotide sequence: TGTGCCAGCAGTTACGGCGGACAGGGGGCCTATGAAAAACTGTTTTTT.

The chain uses TRBV14 and TRBJ1-5; D ambiguous. V was cut by 4 bases and J by 7 bases, with 14 bases left in between. In germline, CDR1 is SGHDN, CDR2 FVKESK. CDR3 length equals 14 residues. The CDR3 here is CASSLPGNGQPQHF. DNA of the CDR3: TGTGCCAGCAGCCTCCCCGGGAATGGCCAGCCCCAGCATTTT.

This clonotype appeared a few times. The chain combines TRBV7-3 with TRBJ2-3, with 8 bases identical to TRBD2. CDR1 and CDR2 (germline): SGHTA, FQGTGA. The V and J ends lost 4 bases and 4 bases, in that order; junction bases with no gene match: 7. The CDR3 sequence is 15 residues long. CDR3 sequence: CASSYGTSRADTQYF. CDR3 nucleotide sequence: TGTGCCAGCAGCTACGGGACTAGTCGCGCAGATACGCAGTATTTT. Full variable domain (rest looked up from reference TRBV7-3 and TRBJ2-3): GAGVSQTPSNKVTEKGKYVELRCDPISGHTALYWYRQSLGQGPEFLIYFQGTGAADDSGLPNDRFFAVRPEGSVSTLKIQRTERGDSAVYLCASSYGTSRADTQYFGPGTRLTVL.

The chain carries TRBV9 and TRBJ2-1; TRBD2 agrees at 9 bases. After removal of 2 bases from V and 0 bases from J, the junction contained 0 bases not matched to a gene. The CDR3 runs to 15 residues. CDR1 is SGDLS, CDR2 YYNGEE, per germline. CDR3 coding DNA: TGTGCCAGCAGCGTGACTAGCGGCTCCTACAATGAGCAGTTCTTC. As protein: CASSVTSGSYNEQFF.

The sample holds a few counts of this clonotype. Germline and junction disagree at one end, which may indicate a read error. In DNA, the CDR3 is TGTGCTAGCAGCTTGAAGCCGTGGAGGGTTGGAAACACCATATATTTT. As protein: CASSLKPWRVGNTIYF. The gene calls are TRBV7-7 and TRBJ1-3; no definite D call. The CDR3 totals 16 residues. Looked up from germline, CDR1 is SSHAT and CDR2 is FNYEAQ (reference sequence).

The chain's CDR3 is CSARDASATPEQFF. CDR3 sequence (DNA): TGCAGTGCTAGAGATGCTAGCGCAACCCCTGAGCAGTTCTTC. This chain uses TRBV20-1 with TRBJ2-1; D might be TRBD2 (6 bases). The CDR3 has 14 amino acids. V lost 0 bases and J lost 9, with 15 bases in between. The V gene's germline CDR1 is DFQATT and CDR2 SNEGSKA (reference sequence).

The CDR3 nucleotides are TGTGCCACCAGCAGAGATCTTGGACCCCAAGAGACCCAGTACTTC. Translated, it gives CATSRDLGPQETQYF. The chain recombines TRBV15 with TRBJ2-5, with unresolved D. The CDR3 totals 15 residues. Germline-derived CDR1 and CDR2 are LNHNV and YYDKDF (reference sequence). V shed 0 bases and J shed 1 base, with 9 bases lying between them.

This clonotype appeared many times. The V and J genes are TRBV20-1 and TRBJ1-2; TRBD1 matches 7 bases. The V segment lost 6 bases and the J segment 9 bases; nucleotides outside the gene matches: 10. Germline-derived CDR1 and CDR2 are DFQATT and SNEGSKA (reference sequence). The CDR3 sequence is 12 residues long. CDR3 nucleotides: TGCAGTGCGTTAGGGACAGCGGTCCGCTACACCTTC. It translates to CSALGTAVRYTF.

V is TRBV11-2 and J is TRBJ2-1; TRBD2 matches 10 bases. The CDR3 contains 15 residues. Germline V CDR1 and CDR2: SGHAT, FQNNGV. V lost 6 bases, J lost 3 bases, and 5 bases stayed unmatched. The CDR3 loop is CASRRLAGVYNEQFF. CDR3 bases: TGTGCCAGCAGACGCCTAGCGGGGGTCTACAATGAGCAGTTCTTC.

This clonotype showed up just a few times. J is TRBJ1-1 and V is TRBV5-6; 9 bases map to TRBD1. This CDR3 has 15 residues. J gave up 0 bases and V 6 bases, and 6 bases lay outside the gene matches. Germline V gives CDR1 SGHDT, CDR2 YYEEEE. CDR3 bases: TGTGCCAGCACCCGGGGACAGGGCCTGAACACTGAAGCTTTCTTT. Residues: CASTRGQGLNTEAFF.

The rearrangement joins TRBV4-3 to TRBJ1-2, with a tentative D call TRBD1 (6 bases). V was clipped by 0 bases and J by 1 base, with 15 bases between them. This CDR3 has 17 residues. Germline V lookup: CDR1 LGHNA, CDR2 YSLEER. This chain's CDR3 is CASSQDMEGQINYGYTF. CDR3 bases: TGCGCCAGCAGCCAAGATATGGAGGGACAAATTAACTATGGCTACACCTTC.

This clonotype was observed a handful of times. Because the CDR3's place on the DNA is in doubt, the DNA is left out and the CDR3 is given as listed by TCRdb. The chain has TRBV11-3 and TRBJ1-5; TRBD1, the table's D call, was not compared with the DNA. The CDR3 region is 22 residues in length, termini included. The germline V gene encodes CDR1 SGHNT and CDR2 YENEEA. The CDR3 here is CASSLVGPGRGSLGYSNQPQHF.

V usage is TRBV6-2 or TRBV6-3 and J usage is TRBJ1-5; D gene ambiguous. Looked up from germline, CDR1 is MNHEY and CDR2 is SVGEGT. The CDR3 spans 15 residues. V was shortened by 2 bases and J by 0 bases, with 8 bases between the two germline ends. CDR3 sequence: CASSYGRYSNQPQHF. The CDR3 DNA follows: TGTGCCAGCAGTTACGGGAGGTATAGCAATCAGCCCCAGCATTTT.

This clonotype has only a few counts. V usage is TRBV28 and J usage is TRBJ1-5, with D possibly TRBD1 on 5 matching bases. The V end was cut by 5 bases, the J end by 7 bases, with 12 bases between. Germline CDR1 is MDHEN and CDR2 is SYDVKM. The CDR3 runs 13 residues. CDR3 region: CASSRPRAQPQHF. Written as DNA, the CDR3 is TGTGCCAGCAGTAGGCCCAGGGCCCAGCCCCAGCATTTT.

This clonotype showed up just a few times. The chain couples TRBV7-2 to TRBJ2-1, with TRBD2 matching over 8 bases. Germline V gives CDR1 SGHTA, CDR2 FQGNSA. CDR3 length equals 17 residues. V gave up 5 bases and J gave up 2 bases; unmatched junction bases: 11. CDR3 DNA: TGTGCCAGCAGCCCCACTGTGGGCGGGAGGACCTACAATGAGCAGTTCTTC. It translates to CASSPTVGGRTYNEQFF.

This clonotype was seen a handful of times. V and J are TRBV13 and TRBJ1-2; D gene uncertain. Trimming shortened V by 2 bases and J by 0 bases, and 7 bases separated the two germline ends. This CDR3 has 14 amino acids. CDR1 and CDR2 (germline): PRHDT, FYEKMQ (reference sequence). DNA for the CDR3: TGTGCCAGCAGCTTATTAACGTCTAACTATGGCTACACCTTC. Its translation is CASSLLTSNYGYTF.

This clonotype was picked up a small number of times. CDR3 nucleotides: TGTGCCAGCAGCCTATGGCCTAAGGGGCAAGGTGGAAACACCATATATTTT. Translated: CASSLWPKGQGGNTIYF. V usage is TRBV7-6 and J usage is TRBJ1-3; D may be TRBD1 (5 bases). Germline CDR1 and CDR2: SGHVS and FNYEAQ. Trimming took 5 bases from V and 3 from J, leaving 20 bases between them. The CDR3 spans 17 residues.